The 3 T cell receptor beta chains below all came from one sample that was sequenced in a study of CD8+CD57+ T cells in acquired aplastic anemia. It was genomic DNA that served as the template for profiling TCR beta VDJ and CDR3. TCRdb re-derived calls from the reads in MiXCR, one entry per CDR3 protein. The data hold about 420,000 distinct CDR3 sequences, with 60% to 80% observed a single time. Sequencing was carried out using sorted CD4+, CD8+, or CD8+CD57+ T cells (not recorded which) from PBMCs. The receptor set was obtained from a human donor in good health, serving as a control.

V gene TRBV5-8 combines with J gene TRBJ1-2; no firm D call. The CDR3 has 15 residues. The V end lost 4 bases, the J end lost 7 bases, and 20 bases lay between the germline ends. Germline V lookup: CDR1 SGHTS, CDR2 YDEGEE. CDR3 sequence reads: CASSPRGADEGGYTF. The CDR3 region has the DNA TGTGCCAGCAGCCCAAGAGGAGCAGACGAGGGTGGCTACACCTTC.

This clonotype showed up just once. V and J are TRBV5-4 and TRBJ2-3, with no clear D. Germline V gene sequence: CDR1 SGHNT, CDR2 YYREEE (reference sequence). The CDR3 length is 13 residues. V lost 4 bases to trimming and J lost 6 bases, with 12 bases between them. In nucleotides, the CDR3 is TGTGCCAGCAGCGGATCTCGGCTCGATACGCAGTATTTT. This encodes CASSGSRLDTQYF.

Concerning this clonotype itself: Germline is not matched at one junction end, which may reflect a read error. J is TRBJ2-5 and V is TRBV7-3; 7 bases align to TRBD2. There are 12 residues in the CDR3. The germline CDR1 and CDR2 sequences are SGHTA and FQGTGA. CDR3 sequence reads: CASSFTSAMRNF. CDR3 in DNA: TGTGCCAGCAGTTTTACTAGCGCGATGAGGAACTTC. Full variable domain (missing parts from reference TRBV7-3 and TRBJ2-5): GAGVSQTPSNKVTEKGKYVELRCDPISGHTALYWYRQSLGQGPEFLIYFQGTGAADDSGLPNDRFFAVRPEGSVSTLKIQRTERGDSAVYLCASSFTSAMRNFGPGTRLLVL.